This T cell receptor beta chain originates from a study of response to subunit inactivated influenza vaccine. Regarding the study as a whole: The authors suggested that every seasonal influenza vaccination recruits few new T cells.

TCRdb reprocessed the RT-PCR reads with MiXCR, giving one entry per CDR3 protein. The sample has 540,000 or so distinct CDR3 sequences; approximately 13% are singletons. This clonotype was recorded a few times. Its antigen is unknown. V was cut by 7 bases and J by 5 bases, with 18 bases left in between. Germline assignment: CDR1 MNHNS and CDR2 SASEGT. CDR3 size: 14 residues. This chain connects TRBV6-1 to TRBJ2-7; D is unresolved. The sample in question was PBMCs from blood, obtained about 40 days after vaccination. The receptor was derived from a man aged 50 or older who received an inactivated influenza vaccine. This CDR3 is CASNNRGSLHEQYF. DNA of the CDR3: TGTGCCAGCAACAACCGAGGCAGCCTTCACGAGCAGTACTTC.